These 2 T cell receptor beta chains originate from one sample sequenced in a study of shared clonotypes between healthy human individuals. Sequenced by immunoSEQ multiplex PCR; TCRdb stores in-frame clones only, minus some. The sample lists approximately 98,000 clones; roughly two thirds were seen once. Sequenced input: memory CD8+ T cells sorted from blood. Subset in this sample: CD45RO+ cells pooled with CCR7-negative TemRA cells. The origin of the receptors is a woman in her thirties in good health.

V usage is TRBV28 and J usage is TRBJ1-5; 8 bases align to TRBD1. The CDR3 spans 15 residues. Trimming at V came to 2 bases and at J to 6 bases, leaving 6 bases not matched to a gene. The V gene's germline CDR1 is MDHEN and CDR2 SYDVKM. This CDR3 is CASSLSRTGLQPQHF. The CDR3 nucleotides read TGTGCCAGCAGTTTAAGCCGGACAGGGCTTCAGCCCCAGCATTTT.

The chain couples TRBV29-1 to TRBJ2-6, with a possible D match to TRBD2 (5 bases). The CDR3 covers 15 residues. V gave up 7 bases and J gave up 2 bases, with 15 bases separating them. The germline V gene has CDR1 SQVTM and CDR2 ANQGSEA. The CDR3 region has the DNA TGCAGCGCTCTAGCCATGGAGGCTGGGGCCAACGTCCTGACTTTC. Amino acid sequence: CSALAMEAGANVLTF.